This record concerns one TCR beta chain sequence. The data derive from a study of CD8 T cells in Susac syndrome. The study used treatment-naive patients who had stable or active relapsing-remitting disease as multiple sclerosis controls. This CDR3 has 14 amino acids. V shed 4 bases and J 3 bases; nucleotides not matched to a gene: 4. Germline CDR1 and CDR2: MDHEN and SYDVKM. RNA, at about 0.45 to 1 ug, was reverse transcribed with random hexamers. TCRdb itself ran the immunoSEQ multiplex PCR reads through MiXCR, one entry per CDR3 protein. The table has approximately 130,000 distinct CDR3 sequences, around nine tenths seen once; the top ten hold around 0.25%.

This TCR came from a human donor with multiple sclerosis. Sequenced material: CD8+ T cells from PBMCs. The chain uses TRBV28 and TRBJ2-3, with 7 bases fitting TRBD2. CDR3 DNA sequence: TGTGCCAGCAGTTACCGGACTAGGACAGATACGCAGTATTTT. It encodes CASSYRTRTDTQYF.